This T cell receptor beta chain originates from a study of T cells in localized non-small cell lung cancer (dated by TCRdb to the early 2020s). Describing the broader study: The study analyzed T cell repertoires of 236 early-stage NSCLC patients, comparing tumors and uninvolved tumor-adjacent lungs. The cohort was made up of some 240 treatment-naive NSCLC patients whose localized lung tumors had been resected. Of the NSCLC patients, fewer than 150 were male and about 97 were female, and the mean age was approximately 66 years.

TCR beta CDR3 regions were sequenced from DNA using the immunoSEQ Assay. In the paper's pipeline: T cell density was computed as TCR beta template counts normalized to usable DNA estimated by amplifying housekeeping genes. Richness was estimated with the preseqR package, extrapolating to 400,000 templates for PBMC samples and 120,000 templates for tissue samples. Clonality was calculated as one minus Pielou's evenness. Tissue-enriched TCRs were identified through differential abundance testing performed on productive amino-acid clonotypes, with a minimum total count of 5 and an alpha of 0.1. The Jaccard Index and the Morisita Overlap Index were used to quantify repertoire overlap between compartments. GLIPH grouped TCR beta CDR3s together with public tetramer-defined viral CDR3s, and a viral motif had to include at least three viral sequences and show V-gene enrichment. TCRdb re-hosts the immuneACCESS table, in-frame sequences only. Its copies lack some clones; in the studies checked, an unresolved V gene accounts for under half of them, and the cause for the rest is not known. For V, J and clone size, that table is used; D and trimming come from the DNA. The sample records 5,500 to 7,000 clones, approximately 80% of which are singletons. More than 50% of the sample comes from the top ten.

Notes on this clone: The antigen it recognizes is unknown. No qualities accompany the bases; no much larger clone lies one base away.

What the research found in general, with its limitations: Because the study design was exploratory, TCR variables were selected using unadjusted p-values without false-discovery rate correction. The highest T cell clonality was observed in uninvolved tumor-adjacent lung, where clonality exceeded that of tumor, suggesting that antigenic responses were more focused in uninvolved tumor-adjacent lung. Higher blood T cell density associated with longer overall survival, while higher adjacent-lung clonality associated with shorter survival. Because multi-region tumor sequencing was not done, intratumor heterogeneity could not be ruled out. A median of roughly 60 of the top 100 tumor clones were detected in paired uninvolved adjacent lung, and some 30 of these tumor clones were also found among the top 100 clones of the paired uninvolved adjacent lung.

From its cysteine to its phenylalanine, the CDR3 spans 14 amino acids. The CDR3 DNA has 42 bases and is translated from base 1. Deletion took 0 bases off V and 6 bases off J, with a span of 12 bases between the germline ends. The germline V gene (reference sequence) gives CDR1 as GTSNPN and CDR2 as SVGIG. At diagnosis, tumor, uninvolved tumor-adjacent lung and peripheral blood were collected and then preserved as a mix of FFPE and fresh-frozen material. For TCR repertoire profiling, the blood samples were analyzed as peripheral blood mononuclear cells. The rearrangement combines TRBV30 with TRBJ1-5; tentative D gene TRBD1, with 6 bases matching. The receptor's source is a female donor over 55 with stage II lung adenocarcinoma. The sample here was peripheral blood mononuclear cells, taken before any cancer treatment. The CDR3 region has the sequence CAWSVGGASQPQHF. The DNA sequence is TGTGCCTGGAGTGTGGGGGGCGCGTCTCAGCCCCAGCATTTT.